Described below is a single TCR beta chain sequence and its context. The antigen this receptor binds is unknown. Per-base qualities were not stored, and no clone one base away is much larger. TCRbeta CDR3 regions were amplified from genomic DNA by means of the immunoSEQ Assay, a bias-controlled multiplex PCR. As for the original processing: The number of nucleated cells in each sample was estimated from the amplification of reference gene primers within the assay. To quantify the absolute abundance of each unique TCRbeta CDR3 rearrangement, sequence reads were collapsed and filtered. For each sample, productive Simpson clonality was calculated as the square root of Simpson's diversity index over productive rearrangements. Entries here come from immuneACCESS through TCRdb and include only in-frame sequences with V and J called. Some clones fail to appear in such tables; in the studies checked, an unresolved V gene covers under half of the shortfall, and the cause of the remainder is unknown. D and trimming come from the DNA, and the V and J calls and clone size come from that table. Counted in this sample were approximately 90,000 clones; about 78% of them appeared once. The ten largest clones take up approximately 15% of the sample.

Whole blood was collected in K2EDTA tubes by collaborating institutions according to the institutions' own protocols. Collaborator samples were shipped for TCRbeta analysis as frozen whole blood, isolated PBMCs, or DNA extracted from either sample type. The entry originates in a study of blood T cell repertoires in COVID-19 (dated by TCRdb to about 2020). For context, the study as a whole: Collaborator samples came from the United States, Italy and Spain and covered acute and convalescent phases of COVID-19. The material from the prospective study consisted of cDNA or gDNA derived from T cells, B-cell-depleted T cells, or PBMCs. The repertoires were released in a freely available public database intended as a resource for research on the immune response to SARS-CoV-2. Nearly every sample came with metadata listing a de-identified subject ID, COVID-19 status, age in years and sex. The samples were drawn from the first 160 participants of the ongoing ImmuneRACE study and from more than 1,000 subjects provided by 6 global collaborators. Where available, HLA class I and class II types were taken from metadata supplied by the sample provider and were not determined by assay-based typing. Subjects who had been exposed to COVID-19, were actively infected with it, or had recovered from it provided the deeply sampled blood TCRbeta repertoires that made up the dataset. Study-wide conclusions, independent of this receptor: How much clinical and demographic metadata was included differed by source and by participant, and the metadata was provided uncurated.

From its cysteine to its phenylalanine, the CDR3 spans 14 amino acids. The only DNA kept is the CDR3, 42 bases in frame from the first base. V trim: 3 bases; J trim: 3 bases; unmatched bases: 6. CDR1 and CDR2 were assigned from the germline V gene (reference sequence) as DFQATT and SNEGSKA. The chain is encoded by TRBV20-1 joined to TRBJ1-2; the central 8 bases match TRBD1. The sequencing input was peripheral blood. The source of this sequence is a woman over 75 with acute or convalescent COVID-19. DNA sequence: TGCAGTGCTAGTCGCCAGGGGGCTGACTATGGCTACACCTTC. This translates into CSASRQGADYGYTF.